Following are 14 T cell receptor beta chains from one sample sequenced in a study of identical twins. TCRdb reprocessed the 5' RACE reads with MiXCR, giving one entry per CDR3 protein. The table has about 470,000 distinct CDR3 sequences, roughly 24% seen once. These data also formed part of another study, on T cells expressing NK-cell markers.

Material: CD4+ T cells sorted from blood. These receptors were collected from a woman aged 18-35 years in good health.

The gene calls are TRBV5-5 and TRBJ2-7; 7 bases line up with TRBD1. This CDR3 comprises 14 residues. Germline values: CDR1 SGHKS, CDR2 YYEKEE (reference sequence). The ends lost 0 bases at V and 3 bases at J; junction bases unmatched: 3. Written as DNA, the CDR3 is TGTGCCAGCAGCTTGGTGGGACAGTACTACGAGCAGTACTTC. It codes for CASSLVGQYYEQYF.

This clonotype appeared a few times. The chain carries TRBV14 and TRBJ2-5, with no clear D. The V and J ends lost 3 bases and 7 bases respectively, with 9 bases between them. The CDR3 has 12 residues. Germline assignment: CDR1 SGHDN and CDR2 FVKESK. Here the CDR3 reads CASSQDAGTQYF. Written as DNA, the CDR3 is TGTGCCAGCAGCCAGGATGCAGGGACCCAGTACTTC.

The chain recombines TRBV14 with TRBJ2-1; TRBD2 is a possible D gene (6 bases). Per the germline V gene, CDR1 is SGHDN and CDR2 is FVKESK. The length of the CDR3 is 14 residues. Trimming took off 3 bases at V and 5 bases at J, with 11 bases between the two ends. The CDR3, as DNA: TGTGCCAGCAGCCAGTCGGGACTCGACAATGAGCAGTTCTTC. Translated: CASSQSGLDNEQFF.

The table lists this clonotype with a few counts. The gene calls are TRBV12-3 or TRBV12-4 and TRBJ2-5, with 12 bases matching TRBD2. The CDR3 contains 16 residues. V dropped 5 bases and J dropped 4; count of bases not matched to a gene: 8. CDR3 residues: CASSPPSSGRAETQYF. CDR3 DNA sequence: TGTGCCAGCAGTCCCCCTTCTAGCGGGAGGGCAGAGACCCAGTACTTC.

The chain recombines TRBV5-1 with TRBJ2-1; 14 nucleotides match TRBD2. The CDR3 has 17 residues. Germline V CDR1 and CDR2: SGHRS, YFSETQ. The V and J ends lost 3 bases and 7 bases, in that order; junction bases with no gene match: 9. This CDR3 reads CASSSPGLAGVLNEQFF. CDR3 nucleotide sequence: TGCGCCAGCAGCTCGCCGGGACTAGCGGGAGTCTTGAATGAGCAGTTCTTC.

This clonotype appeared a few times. Here the CDR3 DNA reads TGCAGTGCGGGTGGAGGTAACCACGAGCAGTACTTC. Residues: CSAGGGNHEQYF. This rearrangement joins TRBV20-1 to TRBJ2-7, with D maybe TRBD2 (5 bases). The CDR3 is made up of 12 amino acids. Germline-derived CDR1 and CDR2 are DFQATT and SNEGSKA (reference sequence). The V end was cut by 6 bases, the J end by 5 bases, with 14 bases between.

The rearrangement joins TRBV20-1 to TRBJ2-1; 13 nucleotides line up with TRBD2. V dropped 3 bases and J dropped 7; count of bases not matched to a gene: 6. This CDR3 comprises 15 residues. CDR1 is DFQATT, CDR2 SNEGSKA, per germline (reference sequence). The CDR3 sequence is CSARTGTSGINEQFF. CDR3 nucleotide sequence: TGCAGTGCTAGGACCGGGACTAGCGGGATTAATGAGCAGTTCTTC.

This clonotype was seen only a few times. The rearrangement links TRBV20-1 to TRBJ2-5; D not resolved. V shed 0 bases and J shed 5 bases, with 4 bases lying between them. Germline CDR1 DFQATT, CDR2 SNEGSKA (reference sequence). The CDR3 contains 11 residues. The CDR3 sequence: CSARDSETQYF. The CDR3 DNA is TGCAGTGCTAGAGATTCCGAGACCCAGTACTTC.

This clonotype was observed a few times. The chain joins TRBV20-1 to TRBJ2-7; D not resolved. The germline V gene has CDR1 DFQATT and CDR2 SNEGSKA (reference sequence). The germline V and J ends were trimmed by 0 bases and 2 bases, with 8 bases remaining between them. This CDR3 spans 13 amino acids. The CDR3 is CSAREQRTYEQYF. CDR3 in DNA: TGCAGTGCTAGAGAGCAGCGTACCTACGAGCAGTACTTC.

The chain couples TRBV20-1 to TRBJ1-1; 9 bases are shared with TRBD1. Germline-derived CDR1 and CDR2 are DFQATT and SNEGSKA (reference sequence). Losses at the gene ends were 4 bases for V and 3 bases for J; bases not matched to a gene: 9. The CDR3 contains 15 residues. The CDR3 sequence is CSAKPGQGLHTEAFF. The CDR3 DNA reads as TGCAGTGCTAAACCGGGACAGGGTCTCCACACTGAAGCTTTCTTT.

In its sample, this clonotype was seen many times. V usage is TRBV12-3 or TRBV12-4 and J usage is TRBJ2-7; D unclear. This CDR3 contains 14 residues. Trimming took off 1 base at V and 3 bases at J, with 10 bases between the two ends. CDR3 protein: CASSLVGSGYEQYF. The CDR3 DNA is TGTGCCAGCAGTTTAGTGGGGTCGGGCTACGAGCAGTACTTC.

CDR3 DNA sequence: TGTGCCAGCAGCTTAAGCAGGACTGAGCCCTACGAGCAGTACTTC. Protein sequence: CASSLSRTEPYEQYF. The chain joins TRBV7-2 to TRBJ2-7; D possibly corresponds to TRBD2 (5 bases). Germline V CDR1 and CDR2: SGHTA, FQGNSA. There are 15 residues in the CDR3. Trimming took 2 bases from V and 2 from J, leaving 13 bases between them.

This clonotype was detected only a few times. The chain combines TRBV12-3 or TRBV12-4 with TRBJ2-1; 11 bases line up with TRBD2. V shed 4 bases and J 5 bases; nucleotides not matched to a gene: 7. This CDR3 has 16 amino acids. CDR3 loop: CASSYPTSGNDNEQFF. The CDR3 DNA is TGTGCCAGCAGTTACCCGACTAGCGGGAATGACAATGAGCAGTTCTTC.

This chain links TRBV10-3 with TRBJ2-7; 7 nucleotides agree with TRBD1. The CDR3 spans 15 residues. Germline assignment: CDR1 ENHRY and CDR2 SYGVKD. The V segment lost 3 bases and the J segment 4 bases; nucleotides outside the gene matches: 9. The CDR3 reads CAISEPGQHLYEQYF. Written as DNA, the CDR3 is TGTGCCATCAGTGAACCGGGACAGCATCTATACGAGCAGTACTTC.